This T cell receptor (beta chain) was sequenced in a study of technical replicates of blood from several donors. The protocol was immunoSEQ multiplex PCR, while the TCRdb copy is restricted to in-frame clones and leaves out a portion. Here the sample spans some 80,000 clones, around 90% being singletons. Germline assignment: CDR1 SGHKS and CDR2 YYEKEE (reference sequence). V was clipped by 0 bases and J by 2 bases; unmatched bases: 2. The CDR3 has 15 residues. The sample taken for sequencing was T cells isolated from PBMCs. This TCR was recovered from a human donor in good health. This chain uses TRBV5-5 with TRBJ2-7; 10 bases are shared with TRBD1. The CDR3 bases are TGTGCCAGCAGCTTGGGCGGACAGGGGGCCTACGAGCAGTACTTC. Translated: CASSLGGQGAYEQYF. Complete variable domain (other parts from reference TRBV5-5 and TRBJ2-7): DAGVTQSPTHLIKTRGQQVTLRCSPISGHKSVSWYQQVLGQGPQFIFQYYEKEERGRGNFPDRFSARQFPNYSSELNVNALLLGDSALYLCASSLGGQGAYEQYFGPGTRLTVT.